Following are 23 T cell receptor beta chains from one sample sequenced in a study of blood T cell repertoires in COVID-19. The repertoire was sequenced with immunoSEQ multiplex PCR; TCRdb's copy has only in-frame clones and lacks some. The sample includes hundreds of thousands of clones, roughly 90% of them seen just once. The specimen was peripheral blood. Receptors originate from a man aged 40-50 years with acute or convalescent COVID-19.

The chain has TRBV7-9 and TRBJ2-7, with 8 bases matching TRBD1. This CDR3 is built from 16 residues. CDR1 is SEHNR and CDR2 is FQNEAQ in the germline V gene (reference sequence). V lost 5 bases, J lost 2 bases, and 11 bases stayed unmatched. This CDR3 is CASSPPAGQEAYEQYF. The CDR3 nucleotides read TGTGCCAGCAGCCCCCCCGCGGGACAGGAGGCCTACGAGCAGTACTTC.

CDR3 coding DNA: TGTGCCAGCAGCTTACCTAGCGGGGGGGCGTGGCAGTTCTTC. It specifies CASSLPSGGAWQFF. J is TRBJ2-1 and V is TRBV11-2, with TRBD2 matching over 12 bases. The length of the CDR3 is 14 residues. With 2 bases clipped from V and 12 bases from J, the junction kept 5 bases outside the gene matches. Germline-derived CDR1 and CDR2 are SGHAT and FQNNGV.

As for this clone: Distinct nucleotide sequences in the sample also encode this CDR3. The rearrangement links TRBV9 to TRBJ2-1; D may be TRBD2 (5 bases). Germline assignment: CDR1 SGDLS and CDR2 YYNGEE. This CDR3 is 15 amino acids long. Between the trimmed V and J ends, which lost 0 bases and 1 base, there was a span of 8 bases. This CDR3 is CASSVGGRSYNEQFF. The CDR3 nucleotides are TGTGCCAGCAGCGTAGGCGGGCGGTCCTACAATGAGCAGTTCTTC.

This clone was seen just once. The chain uses TRBV7-3 and TRBJ1-1; the D gene is possibly TRBD1 (6 bases). The CDR3 has 13 amino acids. The V gene's germline CDR1 is SGHTA and CDR2 FQGTGA. The germline V and J ends were trimmed by 4 bases and 1 base, with 7 bases remaining between them. CDR3 sequence: CASSWDKNTEAFF. In DNA, the CDR3 is TGTGCCAGCAGCTGGGACAAGAACACTGAAGCTTTCTTT.

This chain connects TRBV7-6 to TRBJ2-5, with 8 bases that match TRBD1. From germline, CDR1 is SGHVS and CDR2 FNYEAQ. CDR3 length equals 18 residues. Trimming took 0 bases from V and 2 from J; bases not matched to a gene: 11. The CDR3 nucleotides read TGTGCCAGCAGCTTAGCTCCCGCCAGGGGGCTAGTGCAAGAGACCCAGTACTTC. It yields the protein CASSLAPARGLVQETQYF.

This clone showed up just once. The chain uses TRBV9 and TRBJ2-7; 8 positions match TRBD1. Germline assignment: CDR1 SGDLS and CDR2 YYNGEE. With V trimmed by 5 bases and J by 6 bases, 13 bases remained unmatched. The CDR3 is made up of 15 amino acids. For the CDR3, the DNA is TGTGCCAGCAGTGAAACAGGGGGTGTTTCTGGCGAGCAGTACTTC. Amino acid sequence: CASSETGGVSGEQYF.

CDR3 in DNA: TGTGCCAGTAGCCTCGACAGGGAAACTGAAGCTTTCTTT. Amino acids: CASSLDRETEAFF. The chain recombines TRBV19 with TRBJ1-1; TRBD1 matches at 7 bases. This CDR3 is built from 13 residues. V lost 6 bases and J lost 5; bases outside the gene matches: 6. The germline CDR1 and CDR2 sequences are LNHDA and SQIVND (reference sequence).

The chain joins TRBV15 to TRBJ2-7; a weak D match, TRBD1 (5 bases). The CDR3 has 18 amino acids. Germline assignment: CDR1 LNHNV and CDR2 YYDKDF (reference sequence). V lost 0 bases to trimming and J lost 0 bases, with 18 bases between them. The CDR3 DNA reads as TGTGCCACCAGCAGAGATCTTTATAAGGGGAAGAGCTCCTACGAGCAGTACTTC. Protein: CATSRDLYKGKSSYEQYF.

J is TRBJ1-1 and V is TRBV12-5; TRBD1 aligns across 7 bases. Per the germline V gene, CDR1 is LGHNT and CDR2 is FRNRAP. With V trimmed by 5 bases and J by 8 bases, 14 bases remained unmatched. The CDR3 has 15 residues. The CDR3 DNA reads as TGTGCTAGTGGTAGGAACCAAGCATGGGACAGAGAAGCTTTCTTT. Its protein product is CASGRNQAWDREAFF.

The chain is built from TRBV28 and TRBJ2-4; 8 bases agree with TRBD2. This CDR3 has 16 amino acids. Germline lookup yields CDR1 MDHEN and CDR2 SYDVKM. V lost 6 bases and J lost 0; bases outside the gene matches: 7. CDR3 residues: CASRPGGDLAKNIQYF. The CDR3 coding sequence is TGTGCCAGCAGACCCGGGGGGGATCTAGCCAAAAACATTCAGTACTTC.

The chain combines TRBV7-2 with TRBJ2-6; D unresolved. Germline CDR1 SGHTA, CDR2 FQGNSA. The CDR3 has 13 amino acids. Trimming stripped 1 base from V and 13 bases from J, with 11 bases between. The DNA of the CDR3 is TGTGCCAGCAGCTTAGACAGCCCCAGGGTCCTGACTTTC. Residues: CASSLDSPRVLTF.

The V call is TRBV6-5, the J call TRBJ2-5; the match to TRBD2 covers 9 bases. In germline, CDR1 is MNHEY, CDR2 SVGAGI. The length of the CDR3 is 15 residues. After removal of 8 bases from V and 4 bases from J, the junction contained 11 bases not matched to a gene. The CDR3 loop reads CASWWQRGAIETQYF. CDR3 nucleotide sequence: TGTGCCAGCTGGTGGCAGCGGGGGGCCATAGAGACCCAGTACTTC.

This rearrangement joins TRBV11-2 to TRBJ1-1; D remains unclear. CDR1 SGHAT and CDR2 FQNNGV come from the germline V gene. V lost 3 bases to trimming and J lost 4 bases, with 12 bases between them. This CDR3 comprises 14 residues. CDR3 in amino acids: CASSFTESSTEAFF. In DNA, the CDR3 is TGTGCCAGCAGCTTTACCGAGAGTTCCACTGAAGCTTTCTTT.

This chain joins TRBV6-5 and TRBJ2-2; TRBD1 aligns across 9 bases. Germline V gene data show CDR1 as MNHEY and CDR2 as SVGAGI. The CDR3 runs to 16 residues. V trimming: 2 bases; J trimming: 4 bases; junction bases outside the gene matches: 5. In nucleotides, the CDR3 is TGTGCCAGCAGTTACGGTGGGACAGGGCTCACCGGGGAGCTGTTTTTT. Amino acids: CASSYGGTGLTGELFF.

The chain recombines TRBV5-1 with TRBJ2-3; 12 bases match TRBD2. V dropped 4 bases and J dropped 0; count of bases not matched to a gene: 12. CDR3 length: 19 residues. Germline assignment: CDR1 SGHRS and CDR2 YFSETQ. The CDR3 coding sequence is TGCGCCAGCAGCCTTTCGGGACTAGCGGGTGGATCTAGCACAGATACGCAGTATTTT. Translation: CASSLSGLAGGSSTDTQYF.

The chain carries TRBV6-6 and TRBJ1-1; D remains unclear. The CDR3 has 14 amino acids. CDR1 is MNHNY and CDR2 is SVGAGI in the germline V gene (reference sequence). Trimming took 2 bases from V and 6 from J, leaving 13 bases between them. The CDR3 protein is CASSYRGGVAEAFF. The CDR3 DNA follows: TGTGCCAGCAGTTACCGGGGTGGGGTCGCTGAAGCTTTCTTT.

The chain employs TRBV11-1 and TRBJ1-2; no firm D call. The germline gives CDR1 SGHAT, CDR2 FQDESV (reference sequence). There are 14 residues in the CDR3. Trimming took 3 bases from V and 5 from J, leaving 13 bases between them. The CDR3 region is CASSFEGGGYGYTF. The CDR3 nucleotides read TGTGCCAGCAGCTTTGAGGGAGGAGGATATGGCTACACCTTC.

This chain connects TRBV9 to TRBJ1-1; no definite D call. V dropped 0 bases and J dropped 8 bases, with 14 bases sitting between them. CDR3 length: 14 residues. Germline V lookup: CDR1 SGDLS, CDR2 YYNGEE. The CDR3 protein is CASSVDLGAGEAFF. The CDR3 nucleotides are TGTGCCAGCAGCGTAGATCTGGGCGCGGGCGAAGCTTTCTTT.

This chain uses TRBV15 with TRBJ2-3; 9 bases align to TRBD1. The CDR3 is 16 amino acids. In germline, CDR1 is LNHNV, CDR2 YYDKDF (reference sequence). After removal of 2 bases from V and 1 base from J, the junction contained 4 bases not matched to a gene. CDR3 sequence (DNA): TGTGCCACCAGCAGACCTAGACAGGGGGGCACAGATACGCAGTATTTT. Its protein is CATSRPRQGGTDTQYF.

This CDR3 reads CASRGGRDTYEQYF. In DNA form, the CDR3 reads TGTGCCAGCCGGGGCGGGAGGGACACCTACGAGCAGTACTTC. This chain links TRBV28 with TRBJ2-7; 9 bases map to TRBD2. CDR1 and CDR2 from the germline V gene are MDHEN and SYDVKM. J gave up 2 bases and V 8 bases, and 7 bases lay outside the gene matches. CDR3 length: 14 residues.

The chain joins TRBV6-5 to TRBJ1-1; the D is unclear. Trimming removed 0 bases at V and 1 base at J, with 9 bases between. This CDR3 comprises 15 residues. CDR1 MNHEY and CDR2 SVGAGI come from the germline V gene. DNA of the CDR3: TGTGCCAGCAGTTACTCACCCACAGAGAACACTGAAGCTTTCTTT. Protein: CASSYSPTENTEAFF.

This chain uses TRBV3-1 (or the pseudogene TRBV3-2) with TRBJ1-4; 9 bases agree with TRBD1. The germline gives CDR1 LGHDT, CDR2 YNNKEL (reference sequence). J lost 5 bases, V lost 4 bases, and 5 bases had no gene match. There are 15 residues in the CDR3. The chain's CDR3 is CASSLAGTGNEKLFF. CDR3 in DNA: TGTGCCAGCAGCCTAGCCGGGACAGGGAATGAAAAACTGTTTTTT.

This chain joins TRBV5-1 and TRBJ2-5; TRBD2 aligns across 12 bases. The ends lost 4 bases at V and 0 bases at J; junction bases unmatched: 16. Germline assignment: CDR1 SGHRS and CDR2 YFSETQ. The CDR3 sequence is 20 residues long. The CDR3 protein is CASSVNPTSGGPTYQETQYF. CDR3 DNA: TGCGCCAGCAGCGTGAACCCTACTAGCGGGGGGCCCACGTACCAAGAGACCCAGTACTTC.